This passage covers 10 T cell receptor beta chains from one sample sequenced in a study of CD8+ T cells in alopecia areata. Described treatment: oral pan-JAK inhibitor, 5-10 mg twice daily. In each case, RNA was isolated and then reverse transcribed into cDNA as the sequencing template. Clones were read by immunoSEQ multiplex PCR, and TCRdb kept only the in-frame ones, dropping some. The profile shows approximately 200,000 clones, around 43% of them singletons. The input for sequencing was CD4+ T cells sorted from blood, taken around week 37, from a patient treated with tofacitinib. Every receptor here comes from a human donor with alopecia areata.

V is TRBV6-5 and J is TRBJ2-1; D gene unclear. Germline V gene lookup returns CDR1 MNHEY and CDR2 SVGAGI. The CDR3 is 11 amino acids. V lost 8 bases, J lost 5 bases, and 7 bases lay in between. CDR3 nucleotides: TGTGCCAGCGAAGTCAACAATGAGCAGTTCTTC. Translated: CASEVNNEQFF.

The chain joins TRBV29-1 to TRBJ1-2; D might be TRBD1 (6 bases). Per the germline V gene, CDR1 is SQVTM and CDR2 is ANQGSEA. Trimming left V 5 bases short and J 3 bases short, with 13 bases between. The CDR3 is made up of 13 amino acids. The DNA of the CDR3 is TGCAGCGTTAGACGGACAGCGGACTATGGCTACACCTTC. Its protein is CSVRRTADYGYTF.

This clone has only a few counts. This rearrangement joins TRBV30 to TRBJ2-1; a possible D gene is TRBD1 (6 bases). This CDR3 is built from 14 residues. V shed 5 bases and J shed 6 bases, with 17 bases lying between them. The germline V gene encodes CDR1 GTSNPN and CDR2 SVGIG (reference sequence). This chain's CDR3 is CAWFNRLQGNEQFF. The CDR3 DNA sequence: TGTGCCTGGTTCAACCGCCTACAGGGCAATGAGCAGTTCTTC.

This chain connects TRBV7-2 to TRBJ2-7; 12 bases are shared with TRBD2. This CDR3 comprises 16 residues. Germline trimming cut 5 bases from V and 10 bases from J; bases unmatched to any gene: 15. Germline values: CDR1 SGHTA, CDR2 FQGNSA. As DNA, the CDR3 is TGTGCCAGCAGCCCCAGGAGACTAGCGGGAGAAGGTATTCAGTACTTC. Protein sequence: CASSPRRLAGEGIQYF.

The chain couples TRBV5-1 to TRBJ2-2; D might be TRBD1 (6 bases). This CDR3 region has 15 residues. Trimming took 5 bases from V and 4 from J, leaving 15 bases between them. CDR1 SGHRS and CDR2 YFSETQ come from the germline V gene. Here the CDR3 DNA reads TGCGCCAGCAGGAACAGGGAGACGGCCACCGGGGAGCTGTTTTTT. Translated, it gives CASRNRETATGELFF.

The J gene is TRBJ2-1, the V gene TRBV19; 10 nucleotides agree with TRBD2. The V and J ends lost 6 bases and 15 bases, in that order; junction bases with no gene match: 11. The CDR3 consists of 13 residues. CDR1 is LNHDA and CDR2 is SQIVND in the germline V gene (reference sequence). CDR3 nucleotide sequence: TGTGCCAGTAGGCTAGCGGGAGCGGAGAAGCGGTTCTTC. Protein product: CASRLAGAEKRFF. The full variable domain, completed using reference TRBV19 and TRBJ2-1, is DGGITQSPKYLFRKEGQNVTLSCEQNLNHDAMYWYRQDPGQGLRLIYYSQIVNDFQKGDIAEGYSVSREKKESFPLTVTSAQKNPTAFYLCASRLAGAEKRFFGPGTRLTVL.

This clone came up once. The chain is built from TRBV9 and TRBJ2-7, with a weak D call TRBD2 (6 bases). This CDR3 spans 15 amino acids. CDR1 and CDR2 (germline): SGDLS, YYNGEE. The ends were cut back, 4 bases at V and 3 bases at J, with 17 bases in the middle. The CDR3 sequence is CASSPRGSGLYEQYF. DNA of the CDR3: TGTGCCAGCAGCCCCCGGGGTAGCGGCCTCTACGAGCAGTACTTC.

The chain carries TRBV4-1 and TRBJ2-5; D remains ambiguous. The V end lost 3 bases, the J end lost 1 base, and 6 bases lay between the germline ends. The CDR3 has 13 residues. Germline CDR1 is MGHRA and CDR2 is YSYEKL. CDR3 region: CASSHGGQETQYF. CDR3 DNA sequence: TGCGCCAGCAGCCACGGCGGCCAAGAGACCCAGTACTTC.

In this sample, this clone turned up a few times. V and J are TRBV5-4 and TRBJ1-1; D uncertain. V lost 6 bases and J lost 4, with 16 bases in between. Germline V gene data show CDR1 as SGHNT and CDR2 as YYREEE (reference sequence). This CDR3 comprises 14 residues. DNA of the CDR3: TGTGCCAGCAAGTTATGGGGATCGCTCACTGAAGCTTTCTTT. Protein sequence: CASKLWGSLTEAFF.

V gene TRBV5-1 combines with J gene TRBJ1-2; no clear D gene. The V gene's germline CDR1 is SGHRS and CDR2 YFSETQ. The CDR3 covers 12 residues. Trimming took 0 bases from V and 9 from J, leaving 9 bases between them. The CDR3 nucleotides read TGCGCCAGCAGCTTGGACAGAAGGCGCTACACCTTC. Amino acid sequence: CASSLDRRRYTF.